This passage covers 7 T cell receptor beta chains from one sample sequenced in a study of blood T cell repertoires in COVID-19. Measured with immunoSEQ multiplex PCR; TCRdb has only the in-frame clones, and not every one. The table lists around 360,000 clones, about 90% of them singletons. The sample taken for sequencing was PBMCs or T cells enriched from blood (not recorded which). All receptors come from a woman under 40 who had recovered from COVID-19.

The chain couples TRBV29-1 to TRBJ2-1; D not certain. The CDR3 is made up of 13 amino acids. Germline-derived CDR1 and CDR2 are SQVTM and ANQGSEA. Trimming removed 0 bases from V and 7 bases from J, with 10 bases in between. The CDR3 sequence: CSVEDPRENEQFF. CDR3 coding DNA: TGCAGCGTTGAAGATCCAAGAGAGAATGAGCAGTTCTTC.

In regard to this clone: Other DNA sequences of this sample code for an identical CDR3. The V gene is TRBV27, the J gene TRBJ2-1; TRBD1 matches at 10 bases. Per germline, CDR1 MNHEY and CDR2 SMNVEV (reference sequence). The V gene end was trimmed by 7 bases and the J gene end by 2 bases; junction bases not matched to a gene: 5. This CDR3 is 15 amino acids long. The DNA of the CDR3 is TGTGCCAGCACCGCAGGGACAGGGGCCTACAATGAGCAGTTCTTC. Protein product: CASTAGTGAYNEQFF.

The chain couples TRBV3-1 (or the pseudogene TRBV3-2) to TRBJ1-4; maybe TRBD1 (6 bases). Germline lookup yields CDR1 LGHDT and CDR2 YNNKEL (reference sequence). The V gene lost 1 base and the J gene lost 10 bases, with 16 bases spanning the gap. The length of the CDR3 is 15 residues. The DNA for the CDR3 is TGTGCCAGCAGCCAAGTCGAGGAGGGGGGGAGAAAACTGTTTTTT. The encoded protein is CASSQVEEGGRKLFF.

The sample holds a few counts of this clone. This chain joins TRBV2 and TRBJ1-6; 10 bases match TRBD1. J gave up 6 bases and V 6 bases, and 5 bases lay outside the gene matches. Germline-derived CDR1 and CDR2 are SNHLY and FYNNEI. This CDR3 has 15 residues. In nucleotides, the CDR3 is TGTGCCAGCAGGATGACAGGGGGCGGTAATTCACCCCTCCACTTT. It is translated as CASRMTGGGNSPLHF.

CDR3 residues: CASSRTWGAGGLSTSEQYF. CDR3 bases: TGTGCCAGTAGCCGGACTTGGGGAGCGGGGGGCCTATCAACCTCCGAGCAGTACTTC. The genes are TRBV19 and TRBJ2-7, with TRBD2 matching over 9 bases. CDR1 LNHDA and CDR2 SQIVND come from the germline V gene (reference sequence). The CDR3 has 19 amino acids. The trim removed 6 bases at V and 6 bases at J, leaving 24 bases unmatched. Complete variable domain (other parts from reference TRBV19 and TRBJ2-7): DGGITQSPKYLFRKEGQNVTLSCEQNLNHDAMYWYRQDPGQGLRLIYYSQIVNDFQKGDIAEGYSVSREKKESFPLTVTSAQKNPTAFYLCASSRTWGAGGLSTSEQYFGPGTRLTVT.

The sample holds a few counts of this clone. This chain uses TRBV19 with TRBJ1-5, with TRBD1 identical over 7 bases. After removal of 4 bases from V and 10 bases from J, the junction contained 10 bases not matched to a gene. CDR3 length equals 14 residues. Germline V gene lookup returns CDR1 LNHDA and CDR2 SQIVND (reference sequence). The CDR3 loop reads CASSTETGILPQHF. CDR3 in DNA: TGTGCCAGTAGTACTGAGACAGGGATCTTACCCCAGCATTTT.

This chain connects TRBV28 to TRBJ1-1; 7 nucleotides line up with TRBD1. V lost 5 bases and J lost 1; bases outside the gene matches: 10. The CDR3 contains 16 residues. Looked up from germline, CDR1 is MDHEN and CDR2 is SYDVKM. This CDR3 reads CASSQNKGAGNTEAFF. CDR3 DNA: TGTGCCAGCAGTCAAAACAAGGGGGCGGGGAACACTGAAGCTTTCTTT. Combining the CDR3 with reference TRBV28 and TRBJ1-1 gives the whole variable domain DVKVTQSSRYLVKRTGEKVFLECVQDMDHENMFWYRQDPGLGLRLIYFSYDVKMKEKGDIPEGYSVSREKKERFSLILESASTNQTSMYLCASSQNKGAGNTEAFFGQGTRLTVV.